Listed below are T cell receptor beta chains from one sample, sequenced in a study of blood T cell repertoires in COVID-19. Profiled with immunoSEQ multiplex PCR; TCRdb holds only in-frame clones, not every one. Of around 300,000 clones detected, about four fifths appear once; the ten largest clones hold around a tenth. Sample: peripheral blood. All receptors come from a woman aged 45-60 years who had recovered from COVID-19. Both conserved end residues are part of each CDR3. A D gene is named only where the DNA matches it firmly. Size is stated for part of the rows, as once, few or many counts, or as a class when the clone is expanded.

V	D	J	size	DNA	CDR3
TRBV27	-	TRBJ1-1	-	TGTGCCAGCAGTCCTTGGGGAGGGGTGGCGAACACTGAAGCTTTCTTT	CASSPWGGVANTEAFF
TRBV5-1	TRBD1	TRBJ2-2	-	TGCGCCAGCCGTGGACAGGGAAACACCGGGGAGCTGTTTTTT	CASRGQGNTGELFF
TRBV10-2	-	TRBJ1-6	-	TGCGCCAGCAGTGAGTCGTCGGGTCGAAGTAATTCACCCCTCCACTTT	CASSESSGRSNSPLHF
TRBV27	-	TRBJ1-1	-	TGTGCCAGCAGTTTATTCTGGACAAAAGATAACAGGCGGAACACTGAAGCTTTCTTT	CASSLFWTKDNRRNTEAFF
TRBV19	TRBD1	TRBJ1-1	-	TGTGCCAGTACCCGGACAGGGATGAACACTGAAGCTTTCTTT	CASTRTGMNTEAFF
TRBV27	TRBD1	TRBJ2-7	few	TGTGCCAGCAGCGACAGGGGAGCCTACGAGCAGTACTTC	CASSDRGAYEQYF
TRBV18	-	TRBJ1-1	-	TGTGCCAGCTCACCCCGCTCAGGGGTCCAATTGCACGAGAACACTGAAGCTTTCTTT	CASSPRSGVQLHENTEAFF
TRBV7-2	-	TRBJ2-7	-	TGTGCCAGCAGCTTGAGCGCCAGCGCCTACGAGCAGTACTTC	CASSLSASAYEQYF
TRBV25-1	-	TRBJ2-7	-	TGTGCCAGCAGCCCCGGGGGTCTGTACGAGCAGTACTTC	CASSPGGLYEQYF
TRBV28	-	TRBJ2-7	-	TGTGCCAGCAGTTTATGGGAGGGAACCACCACCGAGCAGTACTTC	CASSLWEGTTTEQYF
TRBV2	TRBD1	TRBJ1-4	-	TGTGCCAGCTGTGACAGGGGGCTAAGTAATGAAAAACTGTTTTTT	CASCDRGLSNEKLFF
TRBV21-1	-	TRBJ1-5	-	TGTGCCAGCAGAGCAAACGGCCGCGGGCTTCAGCCCCAGCATTTT	CASRANGRGLQPQHF
TRBV4-3	-	TRBJ2-2	-	TGCGCCAGCAAGCTAGCCAGAAGGGGGACCGGGGAGCTGTTTTTT	CASKLARRGTGELFF